The present TCR beta chain was sequenced within a study of shared clonotypes between healthy human individuals. Genomic DNA per cell subset filled all wells of several immunoSEQ plates. Sequencing used immunoSEQ multiplex PCR; TCRdb keeps in-frame clones, though not all of them. The sample yields around 1,900,000 clones, 93% seen once. This CDR3 comprises 16 residues. With 1 base removed from V and 5 bases from J, the gap between germline ends came to 14 bases. CDR1 is MGHRA and CDR2 is YSYEKL in the germline V gene. CD45RO negativity and positive selection for CCR7 defined naive CD8 cells, a population that excluded terminally differentiated effector memory CD45RA+ cells.

Input material: naive CD8+ T cells from PBMCs. This receptor was identified in a young man in good health. Some clones in this sample may be carry-over from other donors' samples. This chain links TRBV4-1 with TRBJ1-4, with D possibly TRBD1 on 5 matching bases. The CDR3 nucleotides read TGCGCCAGCAGCCAAGGACCCAGGGTGGGAAATGAAAAACTGTTTTTT. As protein: CASSQGPRVGNEKLFF.